This T cell receptor (beta chain) emerged from a study of blood T cell repertoires in COVID-19. Across the whole study: The samples span acute and convalescent COVID-19 from the United States, Italy and Spain. Nucleic acid was either cDNA or gDNA, and it came from T cells, B-cell-depleted T cells, or PBMCs.

Original data processing: Estimation of nucleated cell counts was performed using reference gene primer amplification. Assay: immunoSEQ multiplex PCR; the TCRdb copy retains only in-frame clones and omits some. V, J and clone size reflect that table, while D and trimming were determined from the DNA. The sample shows 45,000 to 55,000 clones, more than 60% of them seen only once. Sequencing was done on a sample of peripheral blood. This clonotype originated in a human donor with active or convalescent COVID-19. The donor label of this sample is uncertain.

CDR3 region: CSASPQGHSNQPQHF. CDR3 nucleotides: TGCAGTGCTAGTCCCCAGGGCCATAGCAATCAGCCCCAGCATTTT. The gene calls are TRBV20-1 and TRBJ1-5, with D perhaps matching TRBD1 (5 bases). The CDR3 is 15 residues long. Per germline, CDR1 DFQATT and CDR2 SNEGSKA (reference sequence). Trimming left V 3 bases short and J 0 bases short, with 12 bases between.